This is a list of T cell receptor beta chains from one sample in a study of blood T cell repertoires in COVID-19. Here immunoSEQ multiplex PCR was the method, and the copy in TCRdb shows in-frame clones only, minus some. Counted here are around 300,000 clones, roughly 89% occurring once; the ten biggest clones make up about 1.7%. The sample comprised PBMCs or T cells enriched from blood (not recorded which). The receptors shown here come from a woman aged 40 to 49 who had recovered from COVID-19. The CDR3 runs from the conserved cysteine through the conserved F or W.

TRBV19 | CASIGTGGFGQFF
TRBV10-3 | CAISEWTGGVINYGYTF
TRBV7-2 | CASSPGSLKNTEAFF
TRBV2 | CASSESGHSSTDTQYF
TRBV5-1 | CASSLGLQGGSYEQYF
TRBV14 | CASSQSGGGGYTF
TRBV5-1 | CASSYQAGNSNTEAFF
TRBV18 | CASSRDRNNSPLHF
TRBV4-3 | CASSQERSREKLFF
TRBV7-3 | CASSRSSGNTIYF
TRBV7-8 | CASSLRTNTEAFF
TRBV21-1 | CASSKEWPYGYTF
TRBV9 | CASSVGLAGVETQYF
TRBV30 | CAWRTETFYGYTF
TRBV5-8 | CASSRVGTGNQPQHF
TRBV5-1 | CASSLQGSGEAFF
TRBV7-9 | CASSGQGMAGANVLTF
TRBV7-8 | CASSPHRDRTTGEQFF
TRBV7-2 | CASSLERGDTQYF
TRBV9 | CASTYGSEYTDTQYF
TRBV9 | CASSGGTSATDTQYF
TRBV4-3 | CASSQVAAANSYTF
TRBV3-1/TRBV3-2 | CASSPSPTGSTEAFF
TRBV7-6 | CASSLAVPGQTYEQYF
TRBV5-1 | CASSRTSGSRGDEQFF
TRBV5-4 | CASSSRVEGETQYF
TRBV6-5 | CASSYDSGRPAFF
TRBV20-1 | CSASTLAYGYTF
TRBV5-8 | CASSLSPSTDTQYF
TRBV11-3 | CASSARTQTSGYNEQFF
TRBV30 | CAWRRGGWESSGNTIYF
TRBV11-2 | CASSLDSPRLYSPLHF
TRBV27 | CASRRSGQNYGYTF
TRBV3-1/TRBV3-2 | CASSPERDRGYTF
TRBV5-1 | CASSLQGTNNEQFF